Detailed here is one T cell receptor beta chain. This record comes from a study of blood T cell repertoires in COVID-19. In the authors' methods: Counts of nucleated cells, estimated from reference gene primer amplification, were obtained. Sequencing used immunoSEQ multiplex PCR; TCRdb keeps in-frame clones, though not all of them. The V and J calls and clone size are taken from that table; D and trimming were inferred from the DNA. Of about 220,000 clones listed, roughly nine tenths are singletons. Participants had their cohort set by participant-reported clinical history. The clonotype comes from a woman aged 18-29 years in a cohort exposed to, infected with or recovered from COVID-19 (not recorded which). Sequenced input: PBMCs or T cells enriched from blood (not recorded which).

The CDR3 region is CASQQGNTEAFF. For the CDR3, the DNA is TGTGCCAGCCAACAGGGGAACACTGAAGCTTTCTTT. This chain joins TRBV10-3 and TRBJ1-1, with D perhaps matching TRBD1 (6 bases). The CDR3 sequence is 12 residues long. V was trimmed by 10 bases and J by 1 base, leaving 10 bases between them. In germline, CDR1 is ENHRY, CDR2 SYGVKD.